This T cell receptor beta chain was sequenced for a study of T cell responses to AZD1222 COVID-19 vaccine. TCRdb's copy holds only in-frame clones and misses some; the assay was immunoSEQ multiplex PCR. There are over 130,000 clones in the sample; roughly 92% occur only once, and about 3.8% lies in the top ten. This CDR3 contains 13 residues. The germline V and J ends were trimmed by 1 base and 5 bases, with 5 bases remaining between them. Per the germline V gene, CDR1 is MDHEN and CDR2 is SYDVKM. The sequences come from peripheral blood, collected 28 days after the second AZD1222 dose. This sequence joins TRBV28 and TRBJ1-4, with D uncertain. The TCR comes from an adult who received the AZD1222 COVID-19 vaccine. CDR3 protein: CASSLLGNEKLFF. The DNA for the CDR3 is TGTGCCAGCAGTTTATTGGGCAATGAAAAACTGTTTTTT.